This TCR beta chain appears in the sequencing data of a study of T cell responses to AZD1222 COVID-19 vaccine (dated by TCRdb to the early 2020s). With regard to the full study: AZD1222 recipients with second doses at about 4 weeks or about 12 weeks were pooled, because spike-specific TCR depth and breadth did not differ between schedules. TCR sequencing was performed for roughly 250 trial participants, of whom some 200 were given two doses of AZD1222 and some 26 were given two doses of MenACWY control vaccine. Enrollment into the trials was organized by age into subgroups of 18-55, 56-69 and 70-plus years, and those subgroups contained about 160, 30 and 59 TCR-sequenced participants, respectively.

As encoded in the germline V gene (reference sequence), CDR1 is LNHNV while CDR2 is YYDKDF. Deletion took 0 bases off V and 6 bases off J, with a span of 15 bases between the germline ends. Including cysteine and phenylalanine, the CDR3 has 16 amino acids. CDR3 DNA is the only sequence kept; it has 48 bases, read in frame from the first base. The CDR3 regions of human TCRbeta chains were analyzed by immunosequencing. As for how the authors treated the data: Repertoire TCRs were matched against a reference library of SARS-CoV-2-specific TCRs generated with the MIRA antigen-specificity platform. Breadth was defined as the fraction of unique TCRs that were SARS-CoV-2-associated. Depth was defined as the fraction of total T cells that were SARS-CoV-2-associated. Using the MIRA data, each spike-specific TCR was assigned both to the spike region to which the TCR was reactive and to a CD4 or CD8 class. Log10-transformed breadth and depth values were compared by one-way ANOVA with Sidak's multiple comparisons tests. Drawn from immuneACCESS, this table holds only the in-frame rearrangements with V and J called that TCRdb kept. Clones are partly lost; checked studies trace under half to an unresolved V gene and leave the rest unexplained. V and J calls and clone size are given by that table; D and trimming were obtained from the DNA. The sample records about 150,000 clones, 92% of which are singletons. The ten largest make up 2.3% of the sample.

Paper-wide results and their limitations: In the small 56-69-year group, the increase in depth fell short of significance, most likely because of low power. The vaccine-associated CD4 TCRs covered the entire spike protein, and the dominant responses fell in regions 160-218 and 743-854. Conclusions about previously exposed vaccinees are limited because only a handful of AZD1222 recipients were SARS-CoV-2 seropositive at baseline. Most participants were white British and females outnumbered males, and the authors suggested that clonal diversity may have been underestimated. After two AZD1222 doses, both the breadth and the depth of spike-specific TCRs were significantly higher than at day 0 and than in MenACWY recipients. No day 14 peak-response samples were available, so repertoires were characterized only after the peak T cell response. Epitopes outside the regions mutated in the B.1.351 and B.1.1.7 variants were reportedly recognized by nearly half of the unique spike-specific TCRs.

According to the study, the label for this sample's time point signals: baseline before first vaccination. Vaccinee samples were obtained from the UK trials COV001 and COV002, which included a single-blind randomized controlled phase 2/3 trial of AZD1222 (ChAdOx1 nCoV-19) in healthy adults. For TCRbeta chain sequencing, PBMC samples from trial participants were taken at day 0 and at day 28 after the second dose. A word on this clone: The clone's antigen remains unknown. Base-call qualities are not available, and no considerably larger clone is one nucleotide away.

The receptor chain draws on TRBV15 and TRBJ2-1, with a tentative D gene TRBD2 over 5 matching bases. Sequencing used peripheral blood, obtained on day 0 of AZD1222 vaccination. This TCR came from an adult in good health. The sequenced DNA is TGTGCCACCAGCAGAGATCGGGCTAGGGAGCTCAATGAGCAGTTCTTC. This translates into CATSRDRARELNEQFF.